Below, 13 T cell receptor beta chains from the same sample are listed, as sequenced in a study of response to subunit inactivated influenza vaccine (dated by TCRdb to 2016 to 2018). Library method: RT-PCR. Sequencing used an Illumina HiSeq 2500. TCRdb reworked the public reads: Q25 trimming with fastp, MiXCR clone assembly, productive beta chains retained. Each CDR3 protein appears once, grouped with its most common genes and DNA. The sample table records about 780,000 distinct CDR3 sequences; around 18% of these occur just once. The ten largest clones capture roughly a tenth of the sample. The sequenced sample was PBMCs from blood, obtained around 5 days after vaccination. The receptor set was obtained from a man aged 50-60 years who received an inactivated influenza vaccine. Donor details come from another sample of the same person, matched by shared clones.

The chain is built from TRBV6-5 and TRBJ1-1; D is unclear. CDR3 length: 14 amino acids. Germline lookup yields CDR1 MNHEY and CDR2 SVGAGI. Trimming removed 0 bases at V and 3 bases at J, with 8 bases between. CDR3 coding DNA: TGTGCCAGCAGTTACTCGAATGGGCACACTGAAGCTTTCTTT. Its protein is CASSYSNGHTEAFF.

This clonotype was seen ten or more times. V is TRBV5-1 and J is TRBJ2-1; 10 bases are a match to TRBD2. The V gene's germline CDR1 is SGHRS and CDR2 YFSETQ. V was clipped by 3 bases and J by 4 bases; unmatched bases: 1. The CDR3 contains 14 residues. CDR3 nucleotides: TGCGCCAGCAGCTCGGGACTAGCGTACAATGAGCAGTTCTTC. Its protein is CASSSGLAYNEQFF. The full variable domain, in which reference TRBV5-1 and TRBJ2-1 provide the parts outside the CDR3, is KAGVTQTPRYLIKTRGQQVTLSCSPISGHRSVSWYQQTPGQGLQFLFEYFSETQRNKGNFPGRFSGRQFSNSRSEMNVSTLELGDSALYLCASSSGLAYNEQFFGPGTRLTVL.

The V and J genes are TRBV28 and TRBJ2-5; a weak D match, TRBD1 (5 bases). This CDR3 has 15 residues. V dropped 3 bases and J dropped 4 bases, with 15 bases sitting between them. Looked up from germline, CDR1 is MDHEN and CDR2 is SYDVKM. As DNA, the CDR3 is TGTGCCAGCAGTTTCCTTTCAGGGTCCCGAGAGACCCAGTACTTC. Translated, it gives CASSFLSGSRETQYF.

This clonotype was seen more than once but under ten times. J is TRBJ2-7 and V is TRBV24-1; 9 bases fit TRBD1. The CDR3 is 14 residues long. CDR1 and CDR2 from the germline V gene are KGHDR and SFDVKD. V was clipped by 7 bases and J by 6 bases; unmatched bases: 9. CDR3 sequence (DNA): TGTGCCACCAGGGGGACAGGGTCAGCTCGCGAGCAGTACTTC. It specifies CATRGTGSAREQYF.

The V gene is TRBV4-1, the J gene TRBJ1-5, with unresolved D. The CDR3 loop spans 14 amino acids. Germline assignment: CDR1 MGHRA and CDR2 YSYEKL. Trimming removed 2 bases at V and 2 bases at J, with 7 bases between. DNA for the CDR3: TGCGCCAGCAGCCAATTGGAGGGCAATCAGCCCCAGCATTTT. It encodes CASSQLEGNQPQHF.

This clonotype has a handful of counts. The chain links TRBV5-1 to TRBJ2-2; 10 bases fit TRBD2. Per germline, CDR1 SGHRS and CDR2 YFSETQ. V trimming: 0 bases; J trimming: 4 bases; junction bases outside the gene matches: 6. The CDR3 is made up of 17 amino acids. The CDR3, as DNA: TGCGCCAGCAGCTTGGCCCTAGCGGGAGACAGCACCGGGGAGCTGTTTTTT. Translation gives CASSLALAGDSTGELFF.

The chain recombines TRBV21-1 with TRBJ2-7; the table's D call TRBD1 went unverified against the DNA. TRBV21-1 is recorded as a pseudogene. The CDR3 sequence is 13 residues long. The CDR3 DNA reads TGTGCCAGCAGCCGCTGGACAGGCTACGAGCAGTACTTC. Protein product: CASSRWTGYEQYF.

The chain carries TRBV7-9 and TRBJ2-1; D possibly uses TRBD1 or TRBD2 (6 bases each). V lost 2 bases and J lost 4, with 18 bases in between. Germline CDR1 is SEHNR and CDR2 is FQNEAQ (reference sequence). CDR3 size: 17 residues. CDR3 residues: CASSLPPRGTVYNEQFF. DNA of the CDR3: TGTGCCAGCAGCTTACCCCCTAGGGGGACTGTATACAATGAGCAGTTCTTC.

This clonotype was seen repeatedly, ten times or more. The chain combines TRBV29-1 with TRBJ2-2; either TRBD1 or TRBD2 may fit D (6 bases each). Trimming took 4 bases from V and 3 from J, leaving 21 bases between them. Germline assignment: CDR1 SQVTM and CDR2 ANQGSEA. This CDR3 region has 17 residues. CDR3 in amino acids: CSVVRRRGVRDTGELFF. DNA for the CDR3: TGCAGCGTTGTAAGGAGGAGGGGGGTTAGGGACACCGGGGAGCTGTTTTTT.

The J gene is TRBJ2-1, the V gene TRBV6-1, with 11 bases fitting TRBD2. The V segment lost 5 bases and the J segment 1 base; nucleotides outside the gene matches: 13. CDR3 length: 19 amino acids. Germline V gene data show CDR1 as MNHNS and CDR2 as SASEGT. The CDR3 loop is CASSPELAGVPGSYNEQFF. Here the CDR3 DNA reads TGTGCCAGCAGTCCGGAACTAGCGGGGGTCCCCGGGTCCTACAATGAGCAGTTCTTC.

This sequence joins TRBV5-8 and TRBJ1-1; D not certain. Trimming shortened V by 2 bases and J by 3 bases, and 8 bases separated the two germline ends. The germline V gene has CDR1 SGHTS and CDR2 YDEGEE. The CDR3 is 13 amino acids. CDR3 region: CASSFRTHTEAFF. DNA of the CDR3: TGTGCCAGCAGCTTCCGGACCCACACTGAAGCTTTCTTT.

The rearrangement uses TRBV20-1 and TRBJ2-1, with 7 bases lining up with TRBD2. V shed 3 bases and J 2 bases; nucleotides not matched to a gene: 10. CDR1 and CDR2 from the germline V gene are DFQATT and SNEGSKA (reference sequence). The CDR3 extends over 16 amino acids. The chain's CDR3 is CSARETSGTAYNEQFF. The CDR3 DNA reads TGCAGTGCTAGGGAGACAAGCGGGACCGCCTACAATGAGCAGTTCTTC.

This clonotype turned up a few times. The chain couples TRBV2 to TRBJ2-7, with TRBD1 matching 8 bases. The germline V gene has CDR1 SNHLY and CDR2 FYNNEI. J lost 5 bases, V lost 8 bases, and 11 bases had no gene match. This CDR3 spans 14 amino acids. The CDR3 nucleotides read TGTGCCAGCCGACCCGGACAGGGATTACACGAGCAGTACTTC. This translates into CASRPGQGLHEQYF.